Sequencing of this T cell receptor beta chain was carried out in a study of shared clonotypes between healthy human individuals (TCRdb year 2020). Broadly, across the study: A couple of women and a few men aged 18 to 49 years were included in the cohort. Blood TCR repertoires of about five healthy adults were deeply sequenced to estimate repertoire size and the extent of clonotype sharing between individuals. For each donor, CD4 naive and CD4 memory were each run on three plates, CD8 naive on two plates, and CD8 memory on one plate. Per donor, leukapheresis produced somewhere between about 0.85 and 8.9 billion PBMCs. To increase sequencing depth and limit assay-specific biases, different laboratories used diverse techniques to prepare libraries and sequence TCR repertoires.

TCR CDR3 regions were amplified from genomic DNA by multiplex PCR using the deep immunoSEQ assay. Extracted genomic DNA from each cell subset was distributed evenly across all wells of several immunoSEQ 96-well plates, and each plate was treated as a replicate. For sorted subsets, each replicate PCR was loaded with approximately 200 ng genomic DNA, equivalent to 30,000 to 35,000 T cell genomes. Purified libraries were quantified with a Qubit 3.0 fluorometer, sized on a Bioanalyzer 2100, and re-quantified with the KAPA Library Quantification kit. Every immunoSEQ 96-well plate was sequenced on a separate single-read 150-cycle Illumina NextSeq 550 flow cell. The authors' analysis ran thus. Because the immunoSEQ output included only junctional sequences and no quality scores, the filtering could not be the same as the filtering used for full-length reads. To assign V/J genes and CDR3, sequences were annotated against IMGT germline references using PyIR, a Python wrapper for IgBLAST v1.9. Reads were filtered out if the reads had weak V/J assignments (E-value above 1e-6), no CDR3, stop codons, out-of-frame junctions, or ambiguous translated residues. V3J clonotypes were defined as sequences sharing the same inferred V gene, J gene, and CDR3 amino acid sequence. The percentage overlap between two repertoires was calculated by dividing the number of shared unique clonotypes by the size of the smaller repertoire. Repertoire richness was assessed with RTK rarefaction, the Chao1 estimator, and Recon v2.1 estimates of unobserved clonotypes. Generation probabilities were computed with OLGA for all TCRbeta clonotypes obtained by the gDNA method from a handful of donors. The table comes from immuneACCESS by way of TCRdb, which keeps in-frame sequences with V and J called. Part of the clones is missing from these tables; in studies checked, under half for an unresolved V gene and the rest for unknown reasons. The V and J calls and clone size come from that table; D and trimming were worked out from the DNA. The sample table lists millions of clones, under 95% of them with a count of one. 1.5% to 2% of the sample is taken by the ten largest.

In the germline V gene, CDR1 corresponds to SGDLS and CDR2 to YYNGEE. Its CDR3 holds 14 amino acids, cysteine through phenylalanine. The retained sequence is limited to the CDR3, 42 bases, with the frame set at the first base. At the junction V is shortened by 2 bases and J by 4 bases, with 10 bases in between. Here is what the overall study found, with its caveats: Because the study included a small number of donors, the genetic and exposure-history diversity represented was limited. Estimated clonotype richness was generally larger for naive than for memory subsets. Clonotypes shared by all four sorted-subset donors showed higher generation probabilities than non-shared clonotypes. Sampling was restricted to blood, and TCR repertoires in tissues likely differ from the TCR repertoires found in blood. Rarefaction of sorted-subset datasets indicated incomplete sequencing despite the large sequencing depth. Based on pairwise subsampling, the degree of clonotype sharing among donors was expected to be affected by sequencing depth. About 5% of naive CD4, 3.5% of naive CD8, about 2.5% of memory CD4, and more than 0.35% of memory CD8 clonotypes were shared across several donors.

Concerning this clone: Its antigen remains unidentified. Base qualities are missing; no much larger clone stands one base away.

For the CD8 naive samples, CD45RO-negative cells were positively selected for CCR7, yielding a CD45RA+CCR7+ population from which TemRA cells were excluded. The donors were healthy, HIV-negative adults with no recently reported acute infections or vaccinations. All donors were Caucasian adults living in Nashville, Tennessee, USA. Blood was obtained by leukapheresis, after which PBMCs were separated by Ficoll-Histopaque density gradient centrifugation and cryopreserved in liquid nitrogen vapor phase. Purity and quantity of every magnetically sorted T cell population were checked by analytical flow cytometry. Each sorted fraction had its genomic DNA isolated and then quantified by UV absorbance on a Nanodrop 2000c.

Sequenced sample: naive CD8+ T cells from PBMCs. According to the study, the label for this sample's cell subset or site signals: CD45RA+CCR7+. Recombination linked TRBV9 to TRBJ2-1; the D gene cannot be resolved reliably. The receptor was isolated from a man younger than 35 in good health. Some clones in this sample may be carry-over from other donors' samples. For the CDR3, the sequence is CASSVADGYNEQFF. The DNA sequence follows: TGTGCCAGCAGCGTGGCGGACGGATACAATGAGCAGTTCTTC.